Reported below is one TCR beta chain. Its target antigen remains unknown. Qualities for individual bases were not recorded, and no much larger clone is one base off. Counted from cysteine to phenylalanine, this CDR3 has 16 amino acids. Kept here is only the CDR3 DNA, which spans 48 bases and is read in frame from base 1. Compared with germline, V lacks 6 bases and J lacks 4 bases; bases without a gene match: 11. CDR1 and CDR2 (MNHEY, SMNVEV) derive from the germline V gene (reference sequence). The donors belonged to the validation cohort of 120 subjects, which was separate from the roughly 670-subject first cohort. This sample was taken from a study of cytomegalovirus exposure and HLA in healthy donors (dated by TCRdb to the late 2010s). With respect to the entire study: A later analysis indicated that the roughly 130 validation repertoires were generated on the platform also employed for the roughly 730 repertoires of the first cohort. The aim of the study was to test whether cataloging public T cell receptors could identify signatures of past pathogen exposure. Besides the first cohort of 500 to 700 subjects, a separate validation cohort made up of over a hundred different subjects was used. To predict cytomegalovirus infection status, the study brought together high-throughput TCR immunosequencing, statistical association of individual TCRs with disease status, and machine learning.

Beyond this particular receptor, the publication reports: While some public TCRs were present in many individuals, most TCR sequences turned up only very rarely across donors. In vitro tests confirmed that three of the cytomegalovirus-associated TCR beta chains recognize cytomegalovirus antigens. It was suggested by the authors that the approach could potentially be generalized to other disease states and immunological phenotypes. The study gave a list of about 150 TCR beta chains associated with cytomegalovirus. The classifier was reported to diagnose cytomegalovirus status with high specificity and sensitivity in both the original and validation cohorts. Of the cluster scores, roughly 95% were above 0 in a later analysis, which found that TCRs clustered in the first cohort also tended to co-occur in the approximately 110 validation repertoires. All 120 or so repertoires were used to score co-occurrence in the validation cohort in a later analysis, because that analysis had no HLA typing for the cohort.

Library method: the immunoSEQ multiplex PCR assay. Per the original workflow: A statistical classification framework was built to diagnose cytomegalovirus status from the catalog of TCR beta chain sequences. TCRdb's version of the immuneACCESS table is confined to in-frame rearrangements and falls short of the full clone set. An unresolved V gene accounts for under half of the shortfall where checked; the remainder is of unknown origin. The DNA gave D and trimming, while V, J and clone size come from that table. The sample table lists tens of thousands of clones, about 94% of them with a count of one. 4% to 5.5% of the sample rests with the top ten.

The clonotype was recovered from a young man in good health and CMV-seropositive. This sequence uses TRBV27 and TRBJ2-3; TRBD2 aligns with 9 central bases. Sequenced input: PBMCs. The nucleotide sequence is given as TGTGCCAGCAGGGTATTTGCGGGGGGGAACGCAGATACGCAGTATTTT. Its translation reads: CASRVFAGGNADTQYF.